The 5 T cell receptor beta chains in this list originate from one sample, sequenced in a study of T cell changes during pregnancy in multiple sclerosis (dated by TCRdb to 2018 to 2020). Receptor libraries were prepared by the immunoSEQ multiplex PCR assay. Sourced from immuneACCESS, this table was stored by TCRdb with only in-frame sequences that have V and J called. A share of the clones is absent; for the studies checked, an unresolved V gene accounts for under half, and the remainder has no known explanation. In this sample the table shows over 35,000 clones, more than 90% of which occur a single time. Clones ranked in the top ten supply 10% to 15% of the sample. Specimen: CD8+ T cells from peripheral blood mononuclear cells, collected in the first trimester of pregnancy. The receptors here all came from a female donor with multiple sclerosis, enrolled in a pregnancy study.

This chain links TRBV5-5 with TRBJ1-2; D is possibly TRBD1 (5 bases). Germline V gene data show CDR1 as SGHKS and CDR2 as YYEKEE (reference sequence). With 6 bases removed from V and 3 bases from J, the gap between germline ends came to 18 bases. This CDR3 is built from 15 residues. CDR3 nucleotide sequence: TGTGCCAGCACCGGGGGGACGTACAGCGACTATGGCTACACCTTC. Translating it yields CASTGGTYSDYGYTF.

The V call is TRBV13, the J call TRBJ2-2; TRBD1 might be the D (5 bases). The CDR3 contains 14 residues. In germline, CDR1 is PRHDT, CDR2 FYEKMQ (reference sequence). V was trimmed by 5 bases and J by 6 bases, leaving 13 bases between them. CDR3 nucleotide sequence: TGTGCCAGCAGCGTACTCAGGGATTCCGGGGAGCTGTTTTTT. Residues: CASSVLRDSGELFF. The whole variable domain, remainder taken from reference TRBV13 and TRBJ2-2, is AAGVIQSPRHLIKEKRETATLKCYPIPRHDTVYWYQQGPGQDPQFLISFYEKMQSDKGSIPDRFSAQQFSDYHSELNMSSLELGDSALYFCASSVLRDSGELFFGEGSRLTVL.

The V gene is TRBV30, the J gene TRBJ1-2; the D gene is possibly TRBD1 (5 bases). Germline CDR1 is GTSNPN and CDR2 is SVGIG (reference sequence). V shed 1 base and J shed 2 bases, with 14 bases lying between them. This CDR3 has 15 residues. The CDR3 coding sequence is TGTGCCTGGAGTGGGGACTCCGGGGCCAACTATGGCTACACCTTC. Encoded protein: CAWSGDSGANYGYTF.

The chain combines TRBV5-6 with TRBJ1-4; D is unclear. Trimming stripped 4 bases from V and 8 bases from J, with 18 bases between. Germline V CDR1 and CDR2: SGHDT, YYEEEE. The CDR3 has 15 residues. The CDR3 DNA follows: TGTGCCAGCAGCCTTGGGGATGGACTTGGGGAAAAACTGTTTTTT. Encoded protein: CASSLGDGLGEKLFF.

The chain couples TRBV2 to TRBJ2-5; 7 nucleotides align to TRBD2. CDR1 is SNHLY and CDR2 is FYNNEI in the germline V gene. V dropped 8 bases and J dropped 2; count of bases not matched to a gene: 5. This CDR3 spans 13 amino acids. The CDR3 DNA sequence: TGTGCCAGCTATAAGGGACTACAAGAGACCCAGTACTTC. It encodes CASYKGLQETQYF.